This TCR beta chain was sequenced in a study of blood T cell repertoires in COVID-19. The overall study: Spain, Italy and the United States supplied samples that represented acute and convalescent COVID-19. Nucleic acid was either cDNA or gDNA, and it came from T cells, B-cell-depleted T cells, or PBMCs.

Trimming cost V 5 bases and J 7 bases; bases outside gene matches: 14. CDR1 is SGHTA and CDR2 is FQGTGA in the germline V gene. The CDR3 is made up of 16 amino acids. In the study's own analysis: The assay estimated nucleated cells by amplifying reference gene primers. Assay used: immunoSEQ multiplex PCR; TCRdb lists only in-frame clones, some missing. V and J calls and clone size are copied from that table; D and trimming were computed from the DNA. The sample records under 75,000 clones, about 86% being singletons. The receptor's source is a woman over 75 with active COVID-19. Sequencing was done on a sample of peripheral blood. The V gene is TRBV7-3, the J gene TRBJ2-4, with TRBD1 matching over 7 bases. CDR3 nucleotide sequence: TGTGCCAGCAGCCCTGATGGGGAACAGGGGCGGAACATTCAGTACTTC. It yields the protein CASSPDGEQGRNIQYF.